These T cell receptor beta chains were read from a single sample in a study of cytomegalovirus exposure and HLA in healthy donors. Sequencing used immunoSEQ multiplex PCR; TCRdb keeps in-frame clones, though not all of them. The sample carries about 86,000 clones, about two thirds recorded once. The sample taken for sequencing was PBMCs. Receptors originate from a man between 60 and 75 years old in good health and CMV-seronegative. Both conserved end residues are trimmed from each CDR3.

TRBJ2-2	TRBV14	ASSQVTGTGELF
TRBJ2-2	TRBV28	ASSLFDRNTGELF
TRBJ2-5	TRBV2	ASSVSTVRGSSY
TRBJ2-7	TRBV5-1	ASSLNSRGHSYEQY
TRBJ2-5	TRBV28	ASSLWEGLETQY
TRBJ2-1	TRBV7-9	ASSTQRGNNEQF
TRBJ2-2	TRBV7-8	ASSGTSGRGTGELF
TRBJ1-6	TRBV27	ASRGGQRNNSPLH
TRBJ1-2	TRBV5-4	ASTGMGWSFGYT
TRBJ1-2	TRBV5-1	ASSLATGANYGYT
TRBJ1-1	TRBV6-1	ASRSPGGTEAF
TRBJ2-7	TRBV6-6	ASSYRTGGYEQY
TRBJ2-1	TRBV5-1	ASSATYTGGNEQF
TRBJ2-3	TRBV11-2	ASSLEGGIGWADTQY
TRBJ2-1	TRBV11-2	ASSWTGGYNEQF
TRBJ2-7	TRBV7-2	ASSLQPSGTGGSEQY
TRBJ2-5	TRBV6-5	ASRDRSRETQY
TRBJ1-2	TRBV29-1	SVGAGLMGYT
TRBJ1-2	TRBV10-2	ASSDGGGGYT
TRBJ1-1	TRBV6-1	ASSDLQETEAF
TRBJ2-3	TRBV5-1	ASSLKDWGTSGEEGTDTQY
TRBJ2-7	TRBV4-1	ASSPREGPYEQY
TRBJ2-1	TRBV29-1	SLKGLAGGSNEQF
TRBJ2-1	TRBV30	AWKLRDRRNEQF
TRBJ1-1	TRBV5-4	ASSLGSDMNTEAF
TRBJ1-1	TRBV6-5	ASIRGGGAF
TRBJ2-1	TRBV7-2	ASSLAGLEQF
TRBJ1-2	TRBV6-1	ASSEEQIYGYT
TRBJ2-2	TRBV10-3	ASLGQGITGELF